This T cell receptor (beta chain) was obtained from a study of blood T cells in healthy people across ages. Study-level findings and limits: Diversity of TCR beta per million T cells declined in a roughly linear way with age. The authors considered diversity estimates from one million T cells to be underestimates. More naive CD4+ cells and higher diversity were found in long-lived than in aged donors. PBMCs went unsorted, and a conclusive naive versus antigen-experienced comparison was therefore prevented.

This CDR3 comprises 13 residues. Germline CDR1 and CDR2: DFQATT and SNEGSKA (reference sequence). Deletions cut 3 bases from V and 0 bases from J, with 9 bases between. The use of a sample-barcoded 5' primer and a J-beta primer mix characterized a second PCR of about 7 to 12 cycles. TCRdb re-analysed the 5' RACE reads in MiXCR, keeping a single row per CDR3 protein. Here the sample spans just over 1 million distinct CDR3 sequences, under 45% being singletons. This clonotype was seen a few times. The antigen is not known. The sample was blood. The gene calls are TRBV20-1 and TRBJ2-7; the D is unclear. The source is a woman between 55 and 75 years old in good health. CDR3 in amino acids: CSARGSTSYEQYF. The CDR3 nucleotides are TGCAGTGCTAGGGGCTCGACCTCCTACGAGCAGTACTTC.